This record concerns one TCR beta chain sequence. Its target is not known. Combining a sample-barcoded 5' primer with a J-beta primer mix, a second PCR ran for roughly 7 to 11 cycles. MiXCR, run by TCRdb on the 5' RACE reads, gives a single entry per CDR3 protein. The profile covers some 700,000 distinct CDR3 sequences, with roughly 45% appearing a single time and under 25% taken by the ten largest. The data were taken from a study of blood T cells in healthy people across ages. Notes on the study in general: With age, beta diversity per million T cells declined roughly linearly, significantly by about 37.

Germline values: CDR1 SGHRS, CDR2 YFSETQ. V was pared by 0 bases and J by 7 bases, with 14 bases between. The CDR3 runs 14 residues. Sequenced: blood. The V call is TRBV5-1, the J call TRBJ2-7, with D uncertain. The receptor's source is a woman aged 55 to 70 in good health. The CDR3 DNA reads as TGCGCCAGCAGCTTGGTGGGCACGTCTCGGGAGCAGTACTTC. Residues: CASSLVGTSREQYF.